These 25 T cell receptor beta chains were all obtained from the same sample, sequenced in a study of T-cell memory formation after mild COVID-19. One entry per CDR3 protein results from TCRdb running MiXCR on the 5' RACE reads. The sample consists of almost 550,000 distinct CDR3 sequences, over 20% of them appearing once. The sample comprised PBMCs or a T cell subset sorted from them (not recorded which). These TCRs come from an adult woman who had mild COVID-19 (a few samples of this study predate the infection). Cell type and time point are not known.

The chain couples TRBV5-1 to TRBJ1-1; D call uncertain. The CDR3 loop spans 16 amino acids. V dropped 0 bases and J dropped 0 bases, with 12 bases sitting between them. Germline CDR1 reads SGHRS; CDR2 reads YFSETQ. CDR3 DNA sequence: TGCGCCAGCAGCTTGGGGGCCAGATATATGAACACTGAAGCTTTCTTT. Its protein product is CASSLGARYMNTEAFF. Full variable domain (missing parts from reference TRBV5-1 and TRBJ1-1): KAGVTQTPRYLIKTRGQQVTLSCSPISGHRSVSWYQQTPGQGLQFLFEYFSETQRNKGNFPGRFSGRQFSNSRSEMNVSTLELGDSALYLCASSLGARYMNTEAFFGQGTRLTVV.

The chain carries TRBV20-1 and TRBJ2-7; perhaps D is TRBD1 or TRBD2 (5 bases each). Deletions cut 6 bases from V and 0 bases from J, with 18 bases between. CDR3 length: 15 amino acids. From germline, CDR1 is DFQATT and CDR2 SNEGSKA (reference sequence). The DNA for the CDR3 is TGCAGTGCGGAATCCGGGGCCCAGAGCTCCTACGAGCAGTACTTC. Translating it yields CSAESGAQSSYEQYF.

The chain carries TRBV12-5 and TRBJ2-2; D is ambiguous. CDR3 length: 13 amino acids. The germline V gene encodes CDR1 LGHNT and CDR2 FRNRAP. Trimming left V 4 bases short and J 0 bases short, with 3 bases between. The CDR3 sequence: CASGSSNTGELFF. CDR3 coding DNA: TGTGCTAGTGGTTCCTCGAACACCGGGGAGCTGTTTTTT. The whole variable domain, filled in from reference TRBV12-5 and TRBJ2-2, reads DARVTQTPRHKVTEMGQEVTMRCQPILGHNTVFWYRQTMMQGLELLAYFRNRAPLDDSGMPKDRFSAEMPDATLATLKIQPSEPRDSAVYFCASGSSNTGELFFGEGSRLTVL.

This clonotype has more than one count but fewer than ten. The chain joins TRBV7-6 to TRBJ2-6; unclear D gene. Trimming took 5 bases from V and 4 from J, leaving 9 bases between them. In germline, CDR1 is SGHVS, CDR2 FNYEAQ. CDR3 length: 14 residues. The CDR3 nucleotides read TGTGCCAGCAGCCCCCGGGTAGGGGCCAACGTCCTGACTTTC. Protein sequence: CASSPRVGANVLTF.

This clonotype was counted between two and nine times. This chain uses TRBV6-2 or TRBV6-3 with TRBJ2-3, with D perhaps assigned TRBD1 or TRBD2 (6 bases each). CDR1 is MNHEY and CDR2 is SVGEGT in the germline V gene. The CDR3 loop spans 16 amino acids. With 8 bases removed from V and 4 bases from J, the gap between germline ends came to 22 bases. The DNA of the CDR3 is TGTGCCAGCCCATTGGCTCCGGGGGCGCCCCCAGATACGCAGTATTTT. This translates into CASPLAPGAPPDTQYF.

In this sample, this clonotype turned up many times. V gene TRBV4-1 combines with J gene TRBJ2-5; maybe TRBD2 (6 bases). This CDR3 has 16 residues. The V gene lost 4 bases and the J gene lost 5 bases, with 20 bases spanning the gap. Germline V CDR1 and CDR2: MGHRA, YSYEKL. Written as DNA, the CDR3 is TGCGCCAGCAGCCGACTAGGCGGATGGGATGACGAGACCCAGTACTTC. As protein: CASSRLGGWDDETQYF.

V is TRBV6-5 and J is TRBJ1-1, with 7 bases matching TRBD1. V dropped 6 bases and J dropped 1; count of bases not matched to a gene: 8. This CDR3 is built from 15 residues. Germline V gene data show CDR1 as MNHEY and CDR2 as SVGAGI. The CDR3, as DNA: TGTGCCAGCAGCCCGACAGGGACAACGAACACTGAAGCTTTCTTT. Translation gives CASSPTGTTNTEAFF.

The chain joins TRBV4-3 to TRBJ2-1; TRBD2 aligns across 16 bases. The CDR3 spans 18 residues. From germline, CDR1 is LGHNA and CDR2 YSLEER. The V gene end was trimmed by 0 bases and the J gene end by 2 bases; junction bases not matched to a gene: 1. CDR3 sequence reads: CASSQEGLAGGPYNEQFF. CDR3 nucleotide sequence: TGCGCCAGCAGCCAAGAGGGACTAGCGGGAGGGCCCTACAATGAGCAGTTCTTC.

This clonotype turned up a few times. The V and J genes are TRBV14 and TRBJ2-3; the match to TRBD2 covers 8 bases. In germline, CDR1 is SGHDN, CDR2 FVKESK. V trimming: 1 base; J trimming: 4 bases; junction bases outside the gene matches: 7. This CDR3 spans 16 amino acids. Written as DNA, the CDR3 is TGTGCCAGCAGCCAAGTTCGCGGGACTAGGGCAGATACGCAGTATTTT. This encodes CASSQVRGTRADTQYF.

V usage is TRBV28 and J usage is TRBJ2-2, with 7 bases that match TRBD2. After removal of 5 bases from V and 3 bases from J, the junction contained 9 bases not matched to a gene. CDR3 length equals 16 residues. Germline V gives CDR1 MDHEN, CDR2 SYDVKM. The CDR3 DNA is TGTGCCAGCAGTCATCCTCAGCGGGATTACACCGGGGAGCTGTTTTTT. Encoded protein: CASSHPQRDYTGELFF.

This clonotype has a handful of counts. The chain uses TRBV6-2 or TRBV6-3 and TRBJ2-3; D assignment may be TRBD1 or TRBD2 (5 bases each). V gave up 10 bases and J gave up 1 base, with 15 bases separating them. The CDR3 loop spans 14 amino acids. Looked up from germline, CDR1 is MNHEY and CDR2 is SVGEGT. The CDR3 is CATKSGGRTDTQYF. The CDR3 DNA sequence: TGTGCCACCAAGTCTGGGGGACGCACAGATACGCAGTATTTT.

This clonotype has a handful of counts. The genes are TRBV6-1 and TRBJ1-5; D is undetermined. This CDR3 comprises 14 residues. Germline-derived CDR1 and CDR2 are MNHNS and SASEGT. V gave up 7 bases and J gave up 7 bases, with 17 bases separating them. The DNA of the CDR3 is TGTGCCAGCACCCAACCCGGGTTTTCGCAGCCCCAGCATTTT. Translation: CASTQPGFSQPQHF.

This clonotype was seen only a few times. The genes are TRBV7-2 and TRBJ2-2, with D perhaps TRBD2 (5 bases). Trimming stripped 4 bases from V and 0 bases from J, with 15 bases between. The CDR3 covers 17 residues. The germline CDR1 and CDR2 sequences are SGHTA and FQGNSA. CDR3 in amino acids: CASSSFRSGANTGELFF. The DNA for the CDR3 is TGTGCCAGCAGCTCCTTTAGGAGCGGAGCGAACACCGGGGAGCTGTTTTTT.

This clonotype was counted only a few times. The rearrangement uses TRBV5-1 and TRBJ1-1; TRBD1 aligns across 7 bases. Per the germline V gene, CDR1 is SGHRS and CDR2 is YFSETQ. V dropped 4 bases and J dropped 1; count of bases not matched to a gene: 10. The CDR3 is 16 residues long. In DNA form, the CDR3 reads TGCGCCAGCAGCACCGACCCAGGGGGTACGAACACTGAAGCTTTCTTT. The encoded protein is CASSTDPGGTNTEAFF. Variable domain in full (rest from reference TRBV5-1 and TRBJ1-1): KAGVTQTPRYLIKTRGQQVTLSCSPISGHRSVSWYQQTPGQGLQFLFEYFSETQRNKGNFPGRFSGRQFSNSRSEMNVSTLELGDSALYLCASSTDPGGTNTEAFFGQGTRLTVV.

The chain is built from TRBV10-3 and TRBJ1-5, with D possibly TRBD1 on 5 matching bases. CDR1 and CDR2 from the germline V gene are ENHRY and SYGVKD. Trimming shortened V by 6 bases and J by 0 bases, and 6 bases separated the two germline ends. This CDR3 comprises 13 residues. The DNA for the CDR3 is TGTGCCATCAGGGGGGATAGCAATCAGCCCCAGCATTTT. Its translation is CAIRGDSNQPQHF.

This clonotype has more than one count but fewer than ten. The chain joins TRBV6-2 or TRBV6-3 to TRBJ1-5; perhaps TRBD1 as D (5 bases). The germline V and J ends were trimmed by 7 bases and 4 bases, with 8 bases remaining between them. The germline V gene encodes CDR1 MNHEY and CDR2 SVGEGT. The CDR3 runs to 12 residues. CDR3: CASTQVNQPQHF. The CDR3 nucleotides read TGTGCCAGCACACAGGTGAATCAGCCCCAGCATTTT.

CDR3 DNA: TGTGCCAGCAGCCCAACCGGGACTAGCGGGAGATACAATGAGCAGTTCTTC. Translating gives CASSPTGTSGRYNEQFF. The chain links TRBV7-9 to TRBJ2-1; 14 bases are shared with TRBD2. The CDR3 totals 17 residues. V lost 5 bases and J lost 4; bases outside the gene matches: 7. Germline CDR1 and CDR2: SEHNR and FQNEAQ (reference sequence).

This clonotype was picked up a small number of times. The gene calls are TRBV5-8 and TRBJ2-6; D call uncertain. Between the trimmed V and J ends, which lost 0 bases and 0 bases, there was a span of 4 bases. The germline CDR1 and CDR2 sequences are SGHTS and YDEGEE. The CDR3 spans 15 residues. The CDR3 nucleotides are TGTGCCAGCAGCTTGGTTCTCTCTGGGGCCAACGTCCTGACTTTC. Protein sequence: CASSLVLSGANVLTF.

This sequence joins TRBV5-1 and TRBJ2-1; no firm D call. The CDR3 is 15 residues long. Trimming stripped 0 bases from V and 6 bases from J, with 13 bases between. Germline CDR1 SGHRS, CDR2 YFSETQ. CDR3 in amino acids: CASSLERASLNEQFF. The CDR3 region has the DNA TGCGCCAGCAGCTTGGAGCGTGCCAGCCTCAATGAGCAGTTCTTC.

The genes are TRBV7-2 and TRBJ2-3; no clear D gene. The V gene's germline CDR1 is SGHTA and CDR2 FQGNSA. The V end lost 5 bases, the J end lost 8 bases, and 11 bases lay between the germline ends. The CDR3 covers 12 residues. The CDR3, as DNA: TGTGCCAGCAGCCGTGCGGCAGGTACGCAGTATTTT. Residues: CASSRAAGTQYF.

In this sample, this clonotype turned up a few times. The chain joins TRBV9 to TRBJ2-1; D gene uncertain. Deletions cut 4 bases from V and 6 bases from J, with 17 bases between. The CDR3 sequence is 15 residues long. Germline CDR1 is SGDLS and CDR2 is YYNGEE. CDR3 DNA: TGTGCCAGCAGCCCCCACTCTCTTGTGAGCAATGAGCAGTTCTTC. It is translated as CASSPHSLVSNEQFF.

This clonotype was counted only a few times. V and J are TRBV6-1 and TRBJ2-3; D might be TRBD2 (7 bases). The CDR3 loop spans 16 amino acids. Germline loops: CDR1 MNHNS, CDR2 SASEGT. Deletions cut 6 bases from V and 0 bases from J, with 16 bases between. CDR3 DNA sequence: TGTGCCAGCAGGGACTGGGGGGGCACGAGCACAGATACGCAGTATTTT. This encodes CASRDWGGTSTDTQYF.

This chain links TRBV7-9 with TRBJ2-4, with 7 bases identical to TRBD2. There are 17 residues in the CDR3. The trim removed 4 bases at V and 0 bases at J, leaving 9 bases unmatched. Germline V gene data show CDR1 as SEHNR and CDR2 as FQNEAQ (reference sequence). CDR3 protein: CASSYVTSAIAKNIQYF. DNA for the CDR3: TGTGCCAGCAGCTACGTCACTAGCGCCATAGCCAAAAACATTCAGTACTTC. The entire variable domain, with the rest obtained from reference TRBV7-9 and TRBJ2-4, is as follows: DTGVSQNPRHKITKRGQNVTFRCDPISEHNRLYWYRQTLGQGPEFLTYFQNEAQLEKSRLLSDRFSAERPKGSFSTLEIQRTEQGDSAMYLCASSYVTSAIAKNIQYFGAGTRLSVL.

CDR3 in DNA: TGCGCCAGCAGCTTGGTATATCGGGGCATGAACACTGAAGCTTTCTTT. Amino acids: CASSLVYRGMNTEAFF. The rearrangement links TRBV5-1 to TRBJ1-1, with TRBD1 as a possible D gene (5 bases). Germline loops: CDR1 SGHRS, CDR2 YFSETQ. Between the trimmed V and J ends, which lost 0 bases and 0 bases, there was a span of 12 bases. The CDR3 has 16 amino acids. The variable domain in full, completed from reference TRBV5-1 and TRBJ1-1, reads KAGVTQTPRYLIKTRGQQVTLSCSPISGHRSVSWYQQTPGQGLQFLFEYFSETQRNKGNFPGRFSGRQFSNSRSEMNVSTLELGDSALYLCASSLVYRGMNTEAFFGQGTRLTVV.

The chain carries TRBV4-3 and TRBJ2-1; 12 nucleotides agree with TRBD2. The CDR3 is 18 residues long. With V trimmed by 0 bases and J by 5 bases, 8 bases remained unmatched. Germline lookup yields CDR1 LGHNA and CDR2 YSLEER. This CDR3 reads CASSQEDRLAGAHNEQFF. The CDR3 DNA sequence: TGCGCCAGCAGCCAAGAGGACAGACTAGCGGGAGCACACAATGAGCAGTTCTTC.